The entry below gives a single T cell receptor (beta chain) sequence along with its context. Its antigen is currently unknown. This specimen belongs to a study of cytomegalovirus exposure and HLA in healthy donors. The V and J ends lost 5 bases and 2 bases respectively, with 11 bases between them. CDR1 and CDR2 (germline): SEHNR, FQNEAQ (reference sequence). The CDR3 sequence is 14 residues long. Study-level results: Subsequent analysis showed first-cohort TCR clusters tending to co-occur in over a hundred validation repertoires. Cytomegalovirus association was listed for about 170 TCR beta chains.

The donors were part of the approximately 120-subject validation cohort, which stood apart from the 666-subject first cohort. Data came from immunoSEQ multiplex PCR; TCRdb stores just in-frame clones and leaves some out. This table holds 150,000 to 200,000 clones, about nine tenths found once. This clonotype was sampled from a man aged 18 to 29 in good health and CMV-seropositive. The J gene is TRBJ2-3, the V gene TRBV7-9, with a possible D match to TRBD2 (6 bases). Sample: PBMCs. CDR3 in amino acids: CASSPGLLTDTQYF. CDR3 coding DNA: TGTGCCAGCAGCCCGGGACTCCTCACAGATACGCAGTATTTT.